This T cell receptor beta chain was retrieved from a study of T cell repertoires in cytomegalovirus infection. Study as a whole: Public TCR beta signature analysis indicated the presence of both CMV infection and matching HLA type. General study findings and limits: It was HLA-C-restricted CMV-specific TCR beta clonotypes that dominated the response ex vivo.

This clonotype occurred a few times. Its antigen is as yet unknown. V was cut by 10 bases and J by 2 bases, with 9 bases left in between. CDR3 length: 12 residues. In germline, CDR1 is SGHVS, CDR2 FNYEAQ. From the reads, TCRdb called clonotypes with MiXCR, one entry per CDR3 protein. This table has under 850,000 distinct CDR3 sequences, approximately 40% appearing once. The chain joins TRBV7-6 to TRBJ1-3, with no clear D. The receptor comes from a human donor in good health (CMV status not recorded). Some clones in this sample may be carry-over from other donors' samples. The specimen was PBMCs. This chain's CDR3 is CAIRTAGNTIYF. DNA for the CDR3: TGTGCCATCCGGACTGCTGGAAACACCATATATTTT.